A selection of T cell receptor beta chains follows, all from one sample in a study of T cells of healthy individuals. TCRdb used MiXCR to reprocess the 5' RACE reads, holding one entry per CDR3 protein. Among about 96,000 distinct CDR3 sequences listed, approximately 15% were seen once. The receptors stem from a human donor in good health. CDR3s include the opening cysteine and the closing phenylalanine or tryptophan. D genes are given only for firm matches. Rows may omit the clone size; those that give it use once, few, many or a size class.

D gene | clone size | J gene | V gene | CDR3 DNA | CDR3 protein
. | . | TRBJ1-4 | TRBV10-3 | TGTGCCATCAGTGAGTCCGTCGCTTCAGAGTTAACTAATGAAAAACTGTTTTTT | CAISESVASELTNEKLFF
TRBD2 | few | TRBJ2-1 | TRBV4-1 | TGCGCCAGCAGCCATATAGGTTCGGGAGCGGGGGAGGCTTACAATGAGCAGTTCTTC | CASSHIGSGAGEAYNEQFF
. | few | TRBJ2-6 | TRBV28 | TGTGCCAGCAGTTTACGGTGGGGGGGGGCGGCTTCTGGGGCCAACGTCCTGACTTTC | CASSLRWGGAASGANVLTF
. | few | TRBJ2-5 | TRBV28 | TGTGCCAGCAGACGACGGGGGTTCCGGGGAGAAGAGACCCAGTACTTC | CASRRRGFRGEETQYF
. | once | TRBJ1-1 | TRBV7-9 | TGTGCCAGCAGCTTAGCAGGGGCGATCACTGAAGCTTTCTTT | CASSLAGAITEAFF
. | . | TRBJ2-7 | TRBV12-3/TRBV12-4 | TGTGCCAGCAGTTTAGGAGGCCACTACGAGCAGTACTTC | CASSLGGHYEQYF
. | few | TRBJ2-7 | TRBV18 | TGTGCCAGCTCACACGGAAGCGGGCAGTACTTC | CASSHGSGQYF
. | many | TRBJ1-4 | TRBV19 | TGTGCCAGTAGTGGCCTGGAAGGTGAAAAACTGTTTTTT | CASSGLEGEKLFF
TRBD1 | . | TRBJ1-3 | TRBV25-1 | TGTGCCAGCAGTGCCACAGGAAGGGGGCCAGTTGGAAACACCATATATTTT | CASSATGRGPVGNTIYF
. | . | TRBJ2-5 | TRBV27 | TGTGCCAGCAGCCCCAGGCACGGGACAACCTGGGAGACCCAGTACTTC | CASSPRHGTTWETQYF
. | . | TRBJ2-7 | TRBV20-1 | TGCAGTGCTAGAGATCTAGGGTCAGGGGAATCCTACGAGCAGTACTTC | CSARDLGSGESYEQYF
TRBD2 | many | TRBJ2-1 | TRBV12-3/TRBV12-4 | TGTGCCAGCAGTCCCCATGGGGCGCGGGGGGTTTCCTACAATGAGCAGTTCTTC | CASSPHGARGVSYNEQFF
TRBD2 | few | TRBJ2-7 | TRBV4-2 | TGTGCCAGCAGCCAAGTGGAGAGCGGGAGCTACGAGCAGTACTTC | CASSQVESGSYEQYF
. | few | TRBJ2-4 | TRBV28 | TGTGCCAGCAGTTTTTTGGCTAGTACTATTCAGTACTTC | CASSFLASTIQYF
TRBD1 | few | TRBJ2-7 | TRBV3-1 | TGTGCCAGCAGCCTACGGGGACAGGGGACTAAGGACGAGCAGTACTTC | CASSLRGQGTKDEQYF
. | once | TRBJ1-6 | TRBV7-1 | TGTGCCAGCAGACGCGGGACTGTCTCTTCACCCCTCCACTTT | CASRRGTVSSPLHF
TRBD1 | few | TRBJ2-1 | TRBV6-5 | TGTGCCAGCAGGACCGGGACAGGTAATAATGAGCAGTTCTTC | CASRTGTGNNEQFF
. | . | TRBJ1-1 | TRBV7-9 | TGTGCCAGCAGCTCCGGGGGGGGGCGGCGAGCTTTCTTT | CASSSGGGRRAFF
. | many | TRBJ1-6 | TRBV7-9 | TGTGCCAGCAGCTTAGCGGGCCAGGGGTCCTATAATTCACCCCTCCACTTT | CASSLAGQGSYNSPLHF
TRBD1 | . | TRBJ2-5 | TRBV20-1 | TGCAGTGCTAGAGATTTAGGGGGCGAGACCCAGTACTTC | CSARDLGGETQYF
. | . | TRBJ1-1 | TRBV3-1 | TGTGCCAGCAGCCCGGACAGCAAGAACACTGAAGCTTTCTTT | CASSPDSKNTEAFF
. | few | TRBJ2-3 | TRBV4-3 | TGCGCCAGCAGCCTGACTTATTCCCCCACAGATACGCAGTATTTT | CASSLTYSPTDTQYF
. | few | TRBJ2-1 | TRBV4-3 | TGCGCCAGCAGCCAAGCGGGAGTCTACAATGAGCAGTTCTTC | CASSQAGVYNEQFF
. | few | TRBJ1-3 | TRBV4-1 | TGCGCCAGCAGCCCCCCTTACAGGACCAGGTCTGGAAACACCATATATTTT | CASSPPYRTRSGNTIYF
TRBD2 | few | TRBJ2-5 | TRBV7-9 | TGTGCCAGCAGCCCGATAGCGGGGGCGATACAAGAGACCCAGTACTTC | CASSPIAGAIQETQYF
TRBD2 | few | TRBJ2-1 | TRBV11-2 | TGTGCCAGCCGCCGACTAGCGGGAGTAAATGAGCAGTTCTTC | CASRRLAGVNEQFF
. | few | TRBJ2-5 | TRBV20-1 | TGCAGTGCTCCAGATAGCCGTCCGGCGGTACAGTCCAGGGGCCAGTACTTC | CSAPDSRPAVQSRGQYF
TRBD2 | few | TRBJ2-7 | TRBV2 | TGTGCCAGCAGTGGACTAGCGGGGTTCTACGAGCAGTACTTC | CASSGLAGFYEQYF
. | few | TRBJ2-7 | TRBV30 | TGTGCCTGGAGTGACCCCGGACAGTTCGAGCAGTACTTC | CAWSDPGQFEQYF
. | . | TRBJ2-5 | TRBV20-1 | TGCGGGACCCGTCGGAGTATTGAGACCCAGTACTTC | CGTRRSIETQYF
. | few | TRBJ1-1 | TRBV5-5 | TGTGCCAGCAGCCCGGACAGAGTGAACACTGAAGCTTTCTTT | CASSPDRVNTEAFF
. | many | TRBJ1-2 | TRBV20-1 | TGCAGTGCTAGAGGGCTCGGGTCCCACACCTTC | CSARGLGSHTF
. | . | TRBJ2-1 | TRBV7-3 | TGTGCCAGCAGCTTCAGGGCCTCGGCCCACAATGAGCAGTTCTTC | CASSFRASAHNEQFF
. | few | TRBJ1-6 | TRBV28 | TGTGCCAGCAGTAAGCGAGCCCGGAGCCTTTATAATTCACCCCTCCACTTT | CASSKRARSLYNSPLHF
. | few | TRBJ2-2 | TRBV30 | TGTGCCTGGAGTGTAGGGGACACCGGGGAGCTGTTTTTT | CAWSVGDTGELFF
TRBD2 | . | TRBJ2-3 | TRBV20-1 | TGCAGTGCTCCGACTAGCGGGCAACTCACAGATACGCAGTATTTT | CSAPTSGQLTDTQYF
. | . | TRBJ2-2 | TRBV7-9 | TGTGCCAGCAGGCCCCCGGGGTTTGCCGGCACCGGGGAGCTGTTTTTT | CASRPPGFAGTGELFF
. | few | TRBJ1-1 | TRBV5-1 | TGCGCCAGCAGCTTGAGGGGGAGTACTGAAGCTTTCTTT | CASSLRGSTEAFF
TRBD2 | few | TRBJ2-7 | TRBV6-6 | TGTGCCAGCACGTCGGCTAGCGGGGGGGCATACGAGCAGTACTTC | CASTSASGGAYEQYF
. | many | TRBJ2-3 | TRBV7-9 | TGTGCCAGCAGCTTAGCGCAGGGGGGCCGCACAGATACGCAGTATTTT | CASSLAQGGRTDTQYF
TRBD2 | . | TRBJ2-7 | TRBV28 | TGTGCCAGCAGTTTAGGCGGGAGGGACGAGCAGTACTTC | CASSLGGRDEQYF
TRBD2 | . | TRBJ2-1 | TRBV19 | TGTGCCAGTAGTGCGACTAGCGGGACCTTCGGGAATGAGCAGTTCTTC | CASSATSGTFGNEQFF
. | few | TRBJ2-5 | TRBV20-1 | TGCAGTGCCAAGAGGGGGGAGCGAGAGACCCAGTACTTC | CSAKRGERETQYF
. | . | TRBJ2-7 | TRBV18 | TGTGCCAGCTCACCAGTCGCTAAATACGAGCAGTACTTC | CASSPVAKYEQYF
TRBD1 | few | TRBJ1-2 | TRBV28 | TGTGCCAGCAGTTTATTGCGGGAGGGACAGAACTATGGCTACACCTTC | CASSLLREGQNYGYTF
TRBD2 | many | TRBJ2-1 | TRBV4-3 | TGCGCCAGCAGCGCCTTAGCGGGGGGAACCAACAATGAGCAGTTCTTC | CASSALAGGTNNEQFF
TRBD2 | few | TRBJ2-7 | TRBV6-5 | TGTGCCAGCAGTTATTCCGGGACTAGCGTCTCCTACGAGCAGTACTTC | CASSYSGTSVSYEQYF
. | many | TRBJ1-2 | TRBV20-1 | TGCAGTGCTAGAGATCCCGTAAGCGCAAGTACCTTC | CSARDPVSASTF
TRBD1 | few | TRBJ2-7 | TRBV6-2/TRBV6-3 | TGTGCCAGCAGTCTCACAGGGGGCCTCGAGCAGTACTTC | CASSLTGGLEQYF
TRBD1 | few | TRBJ2-5 | TRBV20-1 | TGCAGTGCTCCCAGGGGGTGGGAGACCCAGTACTTC | CSAPRGWETQYF
TRBD2 | . | TRBJ2-4 | TRBV9 | TGTGCCAGCAGCGTCGCAGCGGGAGTAGGGAAAAACATTCAGTACTTC | CASSVAAGVGKNIQYF
. | . | TRBJ2-3 | TRBV7-2 | TGTGCCAGCAGCCCCACGACCCTGACCCGCACAGATACGCAGTATTTT | CASSPTTLTRTDTQYF